The 29 T cell receptor beta chains below all came from one sample that was sequenced in a study of spatial heterogeneity in lung cancer. Their cognate antigens are unknown. TCRdb analysed the 5' RACE reads with MiXCR anew, one entry per CDR3 protein. The top ten hold 13% of the sample, which has about 3,700 distinct CDR3 sequences, roughly 5.4% seen once. As for time point: sample taken at primary tumor resection. Study results and limitations: Intratumoral expanded alpha and beta TCR counts were found to track tumor mutation counts.

Material: lung tumor tissue, obtained at surgery. The receptors derive from a female donor with early-stage non-small cell lung cancer.

This clonotype is medium-sized within its sample. V and J are TRBV30 and TRBJ1-1; 8 bases match TRBD1. Germline V gene lookup returns CDR1 GTSNPN and CDR2 SVGIG (reference sequence). CDR3 length equals 15 residues. The V and J ends lost 4 bases and 0 bases, in that order; junction bases with no gene match: 7. The CDR3 region has the DNA TGTGCCTGGATCGGAACGGACAGGGTGAACACTGAAGCTTTCTTT. Encoded protein: CAWIGTDRVNTEAFF.

Ten or more counts support this clonotype. V gene TRBV20-1 combines with J gene TRBJ1-6, with D possibly TRBD1 on 6 matching bases. V gave up 3 bases and J gave up 9 bases, with 18 bases separating them. Germline V gene lookup returns CDR1 DFQATT and CDR2 SNEGSKA (reference sequence). There are 15 residues in the CDR3. CDR3 coding DNA: TGCAGTGCTAGGGGGGGGTGGACAGCCCTTTCACCCCTCCACTTT. Its protein product is CSARGGWTALSPLHF.

In its sample, this clonotype ranks as medium-sized. The rearrangement links TRBV28 to TRBJ2-7; D remains ambiguous. Germline V gives CDR1 MDHEN, CDR2 SYDVKM. This CDR3 has 13 residues. Between the trimmed V and J ends, which lost 7 bases and 5 bases, there was a span of 15 bases. Here the CDR3 reads CASTGPPLDEQYF. CDR3 coding DNA: TGTGCCAGCACCGGGCCCCCTCTGGACGAGCAGTACTTC.

In this sample, this clonotype is medium-sized. V and J are TRBV10-2 and TRBJ2-7, with no clear D. This CDR3 is 13 amino acids long. The ends were cut back, 3 bases at V and 12 bases at J, with 18 bases in the middle. CDR1 is WSHSY, CDR2 SAAADI, per germline. The CDR3, as DNA: TGCGCCAGCAGTGACTTAGGACGTGCCAGAGGGTACTTC. Translated, it gives CASSDLGRARGYF.

This clonotype was counted a few times. The chain couples TRBV11-3 to TRBJ1-1; 7 bases agree with TRBD1. Germline lookup yields CDR1 SGHNT and CDR2 YENEEA. Trimming cost V 4 bases and J 3 bases; bases outside gene matches: 2. The length of the CDR3 is 13 residues. The CDR3 loop reads CASSSQGDTEAFF. Written as DNA, the CDR3 is TGTGCCAGCAGCTCCCAGGGGGACACTGAAGCTTTCTTT.

J is TRBJ2-5 and V is TRBV6-5; possibly TRBD1 or TRBD2 for D (5 bases each). Germline values: CDR1 MNHEY, CDR2 SVGAGI. The CDR3 has 15 amino acids. The V end was cut by 2 bases, the J end by 2 bases, with 12 bases between. The CDR3: CASSYGDLLQETQYF. For the CDR3, the DNA is TGTGCCAGCAGTTACGGGGACCTACTTCAAGAGACCCAGTACTTC.

This clonotype rates as medium-sized. The CDR3 reads CASSSGTSNSPLHF. CDR3 bases: TGTGCCAGCAGCTCCGGGACCTCTAATTCACCCCTCCACTTT. The V gene is TRBV7-2, the J gene TRBJ1-6; D is perhaps TRBD1 (5 bases). V gave up 4 bases and J gave up 6 bases, with 10 bases separating them. The CDR3 runs to 14 residues. Germline V gives CDR1 SGHTA, CDR2 FQGNSA.

This clonotype has only a few counts. CDR3 loop: CASSRSLGGSFQETQYF. The CDR3 DNA follows: TGTGCCAGCAGCAGGAGTCTCGGTGGGAGCTTCCAAGAGACCCAGTACTTC. The J gene is TRBJ2-5, the V gene TRBV7-9; TRBD2 is a possible D gene (5 bases). Germline CDR1 is SEHNR and CDR2 is FQNEAQ (reference sequence). CDR3 size: 17 residues. V lost 5 bases, J lost 1 base, and 20 bases lay in between.

This clonotype came up a few times. This sequence joins TRBV20-1 and TRBJ2-7, with no clear D. CDR1 is DFQATT, CDR2 SNEGSKA, per germline (reference sequence). Deletions cut 0 bases from V and 3 bases from J, with 6 bases between. This CDR3 region has 12 residues. In DNA, the CDR3 is TGCAGTGCTAGAGATAAGGGCTACGAGCAGTACTTC. Translation gives CSARDKGYEQYF.

Of note for this clonotype: A much larger clone lies one base from this, so it may be a read error. The chain has TRBV29-1 and TRBJ1-2; tentative D call: TRBD1 (6 bases). Looked up from germline, CDR1 is SQVTM and CDR2 is ANQGSEA. The CDR3 is made up of 13 amino acids. CDR3 protein: CSVTPRGGYGHTF. CDR3 DNA: TGCAGCGTTACACCCCGGGGGGGCTATGGCCACACCTTC.

This clonotype is large within its sample. J is TRBJ1-5 and V is TRBV27; possible D gene TRBD1, 6 bases. The germline gives CDR1 MNHEY, CDR2 SMNVEV (reference sequence). The CDR3 runs 14 residues. The V gene lost 4 bases and the J gene lost 7 bases, with 14 bases spanning the gap. The CDR3 loop reads CASSSGAKGQPQHF. The CDR3 nucleotides read TGTGCCAGCAGTTCGGGGGCCAAGGGACAGCCCCAGCATTTT.

The chain is built from TRBV12-3 or TRBV12-4 and TRBJ2-5; the D gene is possibly TRBD1 (6 bases). V was pared by 2 bases and J by 13 bases, with 17 bases between. The CDR3 is made up of 13 amino acids. As DNA, the CDR3 is TGTGCCAGCAGTTTAACCCCTCGACAGGATCCGTACTTC. Its protein product is CASSLTPRQDPYF.

This clonotype is medium-sized (0.01 to 0.1%) within its sample. The chain carries TRBV7-2 and TRBJ2-2; D is undetermined. The ends were cut back, 1 base at V and 3 bases at J, with 9 bases in the middle. CDR3 length equals 15 residues. The germline gives CDR1 SGHTA, CDR2 FQGNSA. CDR3 amino acids: CASSLGGIDTGELFF. Written as DNA, the CDR3 is TGTGCCAGCAGCTTAGGTGGGATTGACACCGGGGAGCTGTTTTTT. The full variable domain, completed using reference TRBV7-2 and TRBJ2-2, is GAGVSQSPSNKVTEKGKDVELRCDPISGHTALYWYRQSLGQGLEFLIYFQGNSAPDKSGLPSDRFSAERTGGSVSTLTIQRTQQEDSAVYLCASSLGGIDTGELFFGEGSRLTVL.

This chain links TRBV29-1 with TRBJ2-7, with 11 positions matching TRBD2. Trimming at V came to 6 bases and at J to 4 bases, leaving 11 bases not matched to a gene. The V gene's germline CDR1 is SQVTM and CDR2 ANQGSEA. The CDR3 is made up of 15 amino acids. This CDR3 is CSVDRRLAGSYEQYF. The CDR3 DNA reads TGCAGCGTCGACCGGAGACTAGCGGGGAGTTACGAGCAGTACTTC.

Worth noting for this clonotype: A much larger clone is a single base away; this may be a read error. The V call is TRBV3-1, the J call TRBJ1-1; no firm D call. This CDR3 contains 13 residues. Germline CDR1 and CDR2: LGHDT and YNNKEL (reference sequence). The CDR3 reads CASSGWENAEAFF. CDR3 sequence (DNA): TGTGCCAGCAGCGGCTGGGAGAACGCTGAAGCTTTCTTT.

By sample share, this clonotype is medium-sized. V and J are TRBV7-9 and TRBJ2-5; tentative D call: TRBD2 (5 bases). Germline-derived CDR1 and CDR2 are SEHNR and FQNEAQ (reference sequence). CDR3 size: 13 residues. V was cut by 5 bases and J by 3 bases, with 10 bases left in between. CDR3: CASSGPGEETQYF. CDR3 sequence (DNA): TGTGCCAGCAGCGGGCCCGGGGAAGAGACCCAGTACTTC.

This clonotype has a count of ten or more. The chain has TRBV5-6 and TRBJ1-6, with no clear D. The CDR3 contains 14 residues. The germline gives CDR1 SGHDT, CDR2 YYEEEE. Deletions cut 1 base from V and 9 bases from J, with 11 bases between. The CDR3 loop reads CASSLKGSSSPLHF. Written as DNA, the CDR3 is TGTGCCAGCAGCTTGAAGGGATCAAGTTCACCCCTCCACTTT.

Notes on this clonotype: A read error may account for a junction end that differs from germline. The V and J genes are TRBV2 and TRBJ2-7; D perhaps matches TRBD2 (5 bases). The V gene's germline CDR1 is SNHLY and CDR2 FYNNEI. There are 13 residues in the CDR3. CDR3 nucleotides: TGTGCCAGCAGCACCGGACTGTACTACGAGCGGTACTTC. Its translation: CASSTGLYYERYF.

This clonotype has at least ten counts. The V and J genes are TRBV20-1 and TRBJ2-3; no clear D gene. The CDR3 runs 15 residues. Germline lookup yields CDR1 DFQATT and CDR2 SNEGSKA (reference sequence). V lost 3 bases, J lost 2 bases, and 15 bases lay in between. Here the CDR3 DNA reads TGCAGTGCTAGCCCCAGACGTTCTGACACAGATACGCAGTATTTT. Translated, it gives CSASPRRSDTDTQYF.

By share of the sample, this clonotype is medium-sized (0.01 to 0.1%). The V gene is TRBV6-2 or TRBV6-3, the J gene TRBJ2-5; 10 nucleotides line up with TRBD2. The junction had 2 bases not matched to a gene; V was cut back by 2 bases and J by 2 bases. CDR3 size: 15 residues. Germline lookup yields CDR1 MNHEY and CDR2 SVGEGT. The CDR3 loop reads CASSYPSGSQETQYF. CDR3 coding DNA: TGTGCCAGCAGTTACCCTAGCGGGAGTCAAGAGACCCAGTACTTC.

By proportion, this clonotype is large. The chain joins TRBV20-1 to TRBJ2-3; 8 bases are shared with TRBD2. J lost 1 base, V lost 7 bases, and 7 bases had no gene match. Germline assignment: CDR1 DFQATT and CDR2 SNEGSKA (reference sequence). The CDR3 length is 14 residues. The CDR3, as DNA: TGCAGTGTTTCGGTGACTAGCGGCACAGATACGCAGTATTTT. Encoded protein: CSVSVTSGTDTQYF.

This clonotype is medium-sized within its sample. The rearrangement joins TRBV2 to TRBJ1-2; tentatively, D is TRBD1 (6 bases). Trimming removed 6 bases from V and 5 bases from J, with 16 bases in between. Per the germline V gene, CDR1 is SNHLY and CDR2 is FYNNEI. There are 14 residues in the CDR3. The CDR3 DNA reads as TGTGCCAGCAGACCTCAGACAGGCTTTTATGGCTACACCTTC. As protein: CASRPQTGFYGYTF.

Sample share makes this clonotype medium-sized. The CDR3 protein is CASSYLSQGQETQYF. CDR3 DNA: TGTGCCAGCAGTTACTTGTCGCAGGGGCAAGAGACCCAGTACTTC. The chain carries TRBV6-5 and TRBJ2-5; tentatively, D is TRBD1 (6 bases). The CDR3 is made up of 15 amino acids. The V end was cut by 1 base, the J end by 2 bases, with 11 bases between. Germline V gives CDR1 MNHEY, CDR2 SVGAGI.

This clonotype is labeled as medium-sized. The rearrangement links TRBV5-4 to TRBJ2-3, with D hard to call. Germline CDR1 reads SGHNT; CDR2 reads YYREEE (reference sequence). Trimming shortened V by 4 bases and J by 5 bases, and 14 bases separated the two germline ends. This CDR3 has 14 amino acids. CDR3 protein: CASSPPHMVDTQYF. The CDR3 DNA sequence: TGTGCCAGCAGCCCGCCCCACATGGTAGATACGCAGTATTTT.

The chain has TRBV4-3 and TRBJ2-1, with 10 positions matching TRBD2. This CDR3 spans 17 amino acids. V shed 0 bases and J 8 bases; nucleotides not matched to a gene: 10. The germline V gene encodes CDR1 LGHNA and CDR2 YSLEER. The CDR3 spells CASSQDHQASGRYEQFF. The CDR3 coding sequence is TGCGCCAGCAGCCAAGATCACCAGGCTAGCGGGAGATATGAGCAGTTCTTC.

Relative to its sample, this clonotype is medium-sized. V and J are TRBV5-4 and TRBJ1-1; TRBD1 is a possible D gene (5 bases). The CDR3 length is 18 residues. Germline CDR1 SGHNT, CDR2 YYREEE (reference sequence). V gave up 4 bases and J gave up 0 bases, with 22 bases separating them. The CDR3 reads CASSLQLGQGIMNTEAFF. The CDR3 DNA reads as TGTGCCAGCAGCCTACAACTTGGGCAGGGAATCATGAACACTGAAGCTTTCTTT.

This clonotype was observed a handful of times. This rearrangement joins TRBV11-1 to TRBJ1-1, with no clear D. The CDR3 runs 13 residues. The V end lost 5 bases, the J end lost 6 bases, and 13 bases lay between the germline ends. Germline assignment: CDR1 SGHAT and CDR2 FQDESV (reference sequence). CDR3 nucleotide sequence: TGTGCCAGCAGCCTCCTCCCTCTGGCTGAAGCTTTCTTT. Amino acid sequence: CASSLLPLAEAFF.

In its sample, this clonotype was seen a few times. This sequence joins TRBV7-8 and TRBJ2-5, with no clear D. Deletions cut 0 bases from V and 7 bases from J, with 3 bases between. The CDR3 loop spans 11 amino acids. In germline, CDR1 is SGHVS, CDR2 FQNEAQ. CDR3 protein: CASSLAVTQYF. DNA of the CDR3: TGTGCCAGCAGCTTAGCGGTGACCCAGTACTTC.

This clonotype is judged medium-sized. The chain carries TRBV3-1 and TRBJ2-5; 10 bases agree with TRBD2. Trimming removed 2 bases from V and 3 bases from J; junction bases left unmatched: 0. CDR1 and CDR2 (germline): LGHDT, YNNKEL (reference sequence). This CDR3 region has 14 residues. CDR3 sequence: CASSQLAGEETQYF. For the CDR3, the DNA is TGTGCCAGCAGCCAACTAGCGGGGGAAGAGACCCAGTACTTC.